A single sample gave rise to the 27 T cell receptor beta chains below, sequenced in a study of blood T cells in healthy people across ages. A second PCR, run for roughly 7 to 11 cycles, used a sample-barcoded 5' primer plus a J-beta primer mix. TCRdb processed the 5' RACE reads anew with MiXCR; each CDR3 protein has one entry. The repertoire has about 620,000 distinct CDR3 sequences, around a fifth of them found once; the top ten carry more than 3%. Sequencing was carried out using blood. The receptor set was obtained from a man in his 70s in good health.

This chain joins TRBV5-6 and TRBJ2-7; 9 bases agree with TRBD1. In germline, CDR1 is SGHDT, CDR2 YYEEEE. The CDR3 is made up of 15 amino acids. The junction had 7 bases not matched to a gene; V was cut back by 0 bases and J by 6 bases. The CDR3 is CASSLAGTGSVEQYF. The CDR3 nucleotides are TGTGCCAGCAGCTTGGCCGGGACAGGGTCCGTCGAGCAGTACTTC.

Only a few counts were recorded for this clonotype. This chain joins TRBV3-1 and TRBJ2-7, with D maybe TRBD1 (5 bases). The CDR3 spans 15 residues. Germline values: CDR1 LGHDT, CDR2 YNNKEL (reference sequence). With 1 base removed from V and 1 base from J, the gap between germline ends came to 11 bases. As DNA, the CDR3 is TGTGCCAGCAGCCAAGTCGCGGACACTTCCTACGAGCAGTACTTC. It specifies CASSQVADTSYEQYF.

The table lists this clonotype with a few counts. This chain uses TRBV5-1 with TRBJ2-5; 8 positions match TRBD2. The DNA end lines up better with TRBJ2-1; the J call may be wrong. Germline assignment: CDR1 SGHRS and CDR2 YFSETQ. The CDR3 loop spans 17 amino acids. CDR3 sequence reads: CASSLATSGSGSTEQFF. CDR3 coding DNA: TGCGCCAGCAGCTTGGCCACTTCGGGGAGCGGGAGTACTGAGCAGTTCTTC.

The J gene is TRBJ2-5, the V gene TRBV12-3 or TRBV12-4; D gene unclear. The V gene lost 4 bases and the J gene lost 9 bases, with 9 bases spanning the gap. The CDR3 sequence is 11 residues long. DNA of the CDR3: TGTGCCAGCAGTTCCACTGGGCCCCAGTACTTC. It encodes CASSSTGPQYF.

The CDR3 DNA is TGTGCCAGCAGCTTAGCGGGGGGGACAGGGGAGTTTTACTCTGGGGCCAACGTCCTGACTTTC. Its protein is CASSLAGGTGEFYSGANVLTF. The chain recombines TRBV7-2 with TRBJ2-6, with TRBD1 identical over 10 bases. The V gene's germline CDR1 is SGHTA and CDR2 FQGNSA. This CDR3 region has 21 residues. V lost 0 bases to trimming and J lost 0 bases; unmatched junction nucleotides: 11.

This chain links TRBV18 with TRBJ2-5; 9 bases map to TRBD2. The closer fit of TRBJ2-1 to the DNA end suggests the J call may be wrong. Germline CDR1 KGHSH, CDR2 LQKENI. The CDR3 contains 15 residues. The CDR3 sequence: CASSPFSGSSNEQFF. The CDR3 coding sequence is TGTGCCAGCTCACCATTTAGCGGGAGCAGTAATGAGCAGTTCTTC.

About this clonotype: A junction boundary mismatches the germline segment, possibly from a read error. The gene calls are TRBV4-1 and TRBJ2-1, with D perhaps matching TRBD2 (6 bases). Germline CDR1 reads MGHRA; CDR2 reads YSYEKL. This CDR3 contains 16 residues. The CDR3 DNA sequence: TGCGCCAGCAGCCAAGGTGGGGAGGAGGCCTACAGTGAGCAGTTCTTC. It translates to CASSQGGEEAYSEQFF.

In this sample, this clonotype turned up a few times. V usage is TRBV2 and J usage is TRBJ2-1, with 10 bases identical to TRBD1. Germline V gene data show CDR1 as SNHLY and CDR2 as FYNNEI. CDR3 length equals 15 residues. V shed 4 bases, J shed 0 bases, and the junction held 0 bases outside the gene matches. The CDR3 sequence is CASSGDRGSYNEQFF. In DNA form, the CDR3 reads TGTGCCAGCAGTGGGGACAGGGGCTCCTACAATGAGCAGTTCTTC.

This clonotype has more than one count but fewer than ten. The chain carries TRBV10-3 and TRBJ2-1, with D possibly matching TRBD2 (6 bases). Trimming stripped 2 bases from V and 3 bases from J, with 14 bases between. Germline-derived CDR1 and CDR2 are ENHRY and SYGVKD. This CDR3 contains 16 residues. CDR3 region: CAISEAGRGNYNEQFF. The CDR3 DNA follows: TGTGCCATCAGTGAGGCCGGGAGAGGAAACTACAATGAGCAGTTCTTC.

V usage is TRBV5-1 and J usage is TRBJ2-2; weak D call: TRBD2 (5 bases). The CDR3 runs to 13 residues. In germline, CDR1 is SGHRS, CDR2 YFSETQ. V shed 7 bases and J shed 3 bases, with 10 bases lying between them. CDR3 region: CASRGSDTGELFF. The CDR3 DNA reads TGCGCCAGCCGGGGATCGGACACCGGGGAGCTGTTTTTT.

In this sample, this clonotype turned up a few times. This chain links TRBV6-5 with TRBJ2-3, with D unresolved. CDR1 and CDR2 from the germline V gene are MNHEY and SVGAGI. The V end lost 2 bases, the J end lost 3 bases, and 9 bases lay between the germline ends. The CDR3 is made up of 14 amino acids. In DNA form, the CDR3 reads TGTGCCAGCAGTTACCTGGGGTGGACAGATACGCAGTATTTT. It yields the protein CASSYLGWTDTQYF.

A few counts support this clonotype. The chain couples TRBV20-1 to TRBJ1-1; tentative D call: TRBD1 (6 bases). There are 14 residues in the CDR3. Trimming shortened V by 6 bases and J by 1 base, and 15 bases separated the two germline ends. CDR1 is DFQATT and CDR2 is SNEGSKA in the germline V gene (reference sequence). CDR3 residues: CSAERGTQNTEAFF. The DNA of the CDR3 is TGCAGTGCGGAGAGGGGGACACAGAACACTGAAGCTTTCTTT.

The chain is built from TRBV7-2 and TRBJ1-3; D is unclear. CDR1 and CDR2 from the germline V gene are SGHTA and FQGNSA. Trimming removed 2 bases at V and 0 bases at J, with 8 bases between. The CDR3 totals 15 residues. CDR3 loop: CASSLSDNSGNTIYF. CDR3 nucleotide sequence: TGTGCCAGCAGCTTAAGTGACAACTCTGGAAACACCATATATTTT.

This clonotype was detected ten times or more. V and J are TRBV20-1 and TRBJ2-1; D gene ambiguous. Trimming shortened V by 3 bases and J by 0 bases, and 9 bases separated the two germline ends. CDR1 DFQATT and CDR2 SNEGSKA come from the germline V gene (reference sequence). The CDR3 totals 14 residues. The DNA for the CDR3 is TGCAGTGCTAGTACAGATCGCTCCTACAATGAGCAGTTCTTC. This sequence encodes CSASTDRSYNEQFF.

This clonotype appeared a few times. This chain uses TRBV24-1 with TRBJ2-5; weak D call: TRBD1 (6 bases). The J call may be wrong; the DNA end is better matched by TRBJ2-1. Germline loops: CDR1 KGHDR, CDR2 SFDVKD. The CDR3 spans 15 residues. The CDR3 DNA sequence: TGTGCCACCAGTGACAACCGGGACACCTACAATGAGCAGTTCTTC. Amino acid sequence: CATSDNRDTYNEQFF.

This clonotype showed up just a few times. V is TRBV27 and J is TRBJ1-4; 7 positions agree with TRBD1. With V trimmed by 7 bases and J by 1 base, 9 bases remained unmatched. The CDR3 is made up of 16 amino acids. From germline, CDR1 is MNHEY and CDR2 SMNVEV (reference sequence). The CDR3 reads CASTPLGGLTNEKLFF. The CDR3, as DNA: TGTGCCAGCACCCCGCTAGGGGGCCTAACTAATGAAAAACTGTTTTTT.

This clonotype turned up a few times. This chain links TRBV20-1 with TRBJ1-5, with 7 bases identical to TRBD1. The CDR3 runs to 13 residues. Germline V gene lookup returns CDR1 DFQATT and CDR2 SNEGSKA (reference sequence). V lost 1 base and J lost 4; bases outside the gene matches: 1. In DNA, the CDR3 is TGCAGTGCTAGAGCACAGGGGAATCAGCCCCAGCATTTT. It specifies CSARAQGNQPQHF.

This clonotype was seen a handful of times. The V call is TRBV27, the J call TRBJ1-6, with D uncertain. V lost 7 bases and J 9 bases, leaving 10 bases between the germline ends. This CDR3 region has 12 residues. Germline V gene sequence: CDR1 MNHEY, CDR2 SMNVEV (reference sequence). The CDR3 region has the DNA TGTGCCAGCAAAGAGGGTGGTTCACCCCTCCACTTT. This translates into CASKEGGSPLHF.

V usage is TRBV28 and J usage is TRBJ1-6; no firm D call. The germline V gene has CDR1 MDHEN and CDR2 SYDVKM. The CDR3 is made up of 12 amino acids. V was pared by 5 bases and J by 10 bases, with 9 bases between. CDR3 protein: CASSLRTSPLHF. For the CDR3, the DNA is TGTGCCAGCAGTCTAAGGACCTCACCCCTCCACTTT.

This clonotype was found a few times. The chain has TRBV7-2 and TRBJ1-3; D gene unclear. V lost 5 bases and J lost 3, with 17 bases in between. Germline CDR1 SGHTA, CDR2 FQGNSA. CDR3 length: 16 amino acids. CDR3 region: CASSPDRTSLGNTIYF. CDR3 DNA: TGTGCCAGCAGCCCGGACCGGACGTCTCTTGGAAACACCATATATTTT.

The rearrangement uses TRBV11-2 and TRBJ1-3; 9 bases match TRBD1. The CDR3 consists of 17 residues. V was pared by 3 bases and J by 2 bases, with 8 bases of the junction left unmatched. Germline-derived CDR1 and CDR2 are SGHAT and FQNNGV. This chain's CDR3 is CASSFLSGTGTGNTIYF. In nucleotides, the CDR3 is TGTGCCAGCAGCTTTCTTTCCGGGACAGGGACTGGAAACACCATATATTTT.

This sequence joins TRBV20-1 and TRBJ2-5; D not certain. In germline, CDR1 is DFQATT, CDR2 SNEGSKA (reference sequence). The length of the CDR3 is 13 residues. Between the trimmed V and J ends, which lost 2 bases and 0 bases, there was a span of 7 bases. The CDR3 nucleotides are TGCAGTGCTAGATCCCAGTACCAAGAGACCCAGTACTTC. Amino acids: CSARSQYQETQYF.

This clonotype appeared a few times. The chain employs TRBV15 and TRBJ2-1; 9 bases are shared with TRBD2. The J call is uncertain, as TRBJ2-7 better fits the DNA end. The CDR3 length is 16 residues. Germline assignment: CDR1 LNHNV and CDR2 YYDKDF (reference sequence). CDR3 sequence reads: CATSRSYSGRDYEQYF. The CDR3 DNA sequence: TGTGCCACCAGCAGATCCTATAGCGGGAGAGATTACGAGCAGTACTTC.

A few counts support this clonotype. This chain joins TRBV29-1 and TRBJ2-3; D not certain. Germline V gene sequence: CDR1 SQVTM, CDR2 ANQGSEA. The CDR3 is 10 residues long. Trimming left V 3 bases short and J 6 bases short, with 4 bases between. In nucleotides, the CDR3 is TGCAGCGTTGACGGGGATACGCAGTATTTT. It codes for CSVDGDTQYF.

The rearrangement joins TRBV20-1 to TRBJ2-2; 9 bases are shared with TRBD2. CDR1 DFQATT and CDR2 SNEGSKA come from the germline V gene (reference sequence). The junction had 3 bases not matched to a gene; V was cut back by 3 bases and J by 1 base. The CDR3 sequence is 15 residues long. The CDR3 reads CSARVAGVNTGELFF. The CDR3 coding sequence is TGCAGTGCTAGGGTAGCGGGAGTGAACACCGGGGAGCTGTTTTTT.

This chain joins TRBV28 and TRBJ2-1; D is undetermined. The length of the CDR3 is 12 residues. Between the trimmed V and J ends, which lost 5 bases and 7 bases, there was a span of 9 bases. Germline assignment: CDR1 MDHEN and CDR2 SYDVKM. The CDR3 loop reads CASSLQWNEQFF. The CDR3 nucleotides are TGTGCCAGCAGTCTGCAGTGGAATGAGCAGTTCTTC.

The chain couples TRBV24-1 to TRBJ2-3; 10 nucleotides align to TRBD2. The CDR3 runs to 15 residues. In germline, CDR1 is KGHDR, CDR2 SFDVKD. V trimming: 5 bases; J trimming: 4 bases; junction bases outside the gene matches: 5. This CDR3 is CATSVVLAGADTQYF. Written as DNA, the CDR3 is TGTGCCACCAGTGTGGTTCTAGCGGGAGCAGATACGCAGTATTTT.